This entry is about one T cell receptor (beta chain). This specimen belongs to a study of blood T cell repertoires in COVID-19. Study-level information: Samples of COVID-19 (acute and convalescent) were obtained from the United States, Italy and Spain. PBMCs, B-cell-depleted T cells, or T cells were the source of the cDNA or gDNA that made up the material.

Authors' data handling: By means of reference gene primer amplification, nucleated cell counts were estimated. This table comes from immunoSEQ multiplex PCR, and its TCRdb copy is limited to in-frame clones, with some not included. The V and J calls and the clone size are those of that table, but D and trimming were determined from the DNA. The sample has approximately 160,000 clones; 70% to 90% are singletons. Deletions cut 4 bases from V and 4 bases from J, with 14 bases between. The CDR3 consists of 14 residues. The germline gives CDR1 MNHEY, CDR2 SVGEGT. Sequencing used peripheral blood. The clonotype comes from a man between 35 and 55 years old who had recovered from COVID-19. J is TRBJ2-7 and V is TRBV6-2 or TRBV6-3; tentatively, D is TRBD1 (5 bases). CDR3 sequence reads: CASSLWGEGYEQYF. In DNA, the CDR3 is TGTGCCAGCAGTTTATGGGGCGAAGGGTACGAGCAGTACTTC.